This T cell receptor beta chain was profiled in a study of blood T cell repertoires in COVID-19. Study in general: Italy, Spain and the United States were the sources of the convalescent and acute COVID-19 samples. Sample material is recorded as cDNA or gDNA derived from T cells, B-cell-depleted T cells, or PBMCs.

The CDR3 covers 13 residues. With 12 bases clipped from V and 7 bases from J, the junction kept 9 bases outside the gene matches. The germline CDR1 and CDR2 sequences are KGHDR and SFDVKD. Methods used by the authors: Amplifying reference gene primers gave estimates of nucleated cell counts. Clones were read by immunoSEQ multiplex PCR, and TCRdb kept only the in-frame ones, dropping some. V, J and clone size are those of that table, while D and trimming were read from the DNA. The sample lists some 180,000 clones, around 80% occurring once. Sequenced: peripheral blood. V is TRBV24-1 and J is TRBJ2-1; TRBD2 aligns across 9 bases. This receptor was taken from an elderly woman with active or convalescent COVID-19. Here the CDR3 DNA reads TGTGCCTCCACGAGCGGGGGGAGTAATGAGCAGTTCTTC. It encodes CASTSGGSNEQFF.